The 3 T cell receptor beta chains below all came from one sample that was sequenced in a study of blood T cell repertoires in COVID-19. Method: immunoSEQ multiplex PCR; TCRdb's copy keeps in-frame clones and lacks some. The table shows approximately 200,000 clones, with about 85% occurring only once. The sample taken for sequencing was PBMCs or T cells enriched from blood (not recorded which). Source of these receptors: a man aged 35-49 years who had recovered from COVID-19.

The chain carries TRBV18 and TRBJ2-5, with TRBD1 matching over 10 bases. The CDR3 is 18 residues long. With 3 bases clipped from V and 5 bases from J, the junction kept 15 bases outside the gene matches. CDR1 KGHSH and CDR2 LQKENI come from the germline V gene. The CDR3 protein is CASSPNSLTGGVLETQYF. Here the CDR3 DNA reads TGTGCCAGCTCACCTAATTCCCTGACAGGGGGCGTATTGGAGACCCAGTACTTC.

V and J are TRBV14 and TRBJ1-5; 10 bases align to TRBD1. Germline V gene data show CDR1 as SGHDN and CDR2 as FVKESK. Unmatched junction bases numbered 8, after V lost 7 bases and J lost 8 bases. CDR3 size: 14 residues. The CDR3 reads CASKIGDRGEPQHF. The DNA of the CDR3 is TGTGCCAGCAAAATAGGGGACAGGGGTGAGCCCCAGCATTTT. Filled out from reference TRBV14 and TRBJ1-5, the complete variable domain reads EAGVTQFPSHSVIEKGQTVTLRCDPISGHDNLYWYRRVMGKEIKFLLHFVKESKQDESGMPNNRFLAERTGGTYSTLKVQPAELEDSGVYFCASKIGDRGEPQHFGDGTRLSIL.

This sequence joins TRBV14 and TRBJ2-7; 7 bases match TRBD2. V shed 3 bases, J shed 3 bases, and the junction held 11 bases outside the gene matches. This CDR3 comprises 16 residues. Germline V lookup: CDR1 SGHDN, CDR2 FVKESK. CDR3 in DNA: TGTGCCAGCAGCCACGGAGGCAGGAGCGGGAACTACGAGCAGTACTTC. It is translated as CASSHGGRSGNYEQYF. Supplemented by reference TRBV14 and TRBJ2-7, the full variable domain reads EAGVTQFPSHSVIEKGQTVTLRCDPISGHDNLYWYRRVMGKEIKFLLHFVKESKQDESGMPNNRFLAERTGGTYSTLKVQPAELEDSGVYFCASSHGGRSGNYEQYFGPGTRLTVT.